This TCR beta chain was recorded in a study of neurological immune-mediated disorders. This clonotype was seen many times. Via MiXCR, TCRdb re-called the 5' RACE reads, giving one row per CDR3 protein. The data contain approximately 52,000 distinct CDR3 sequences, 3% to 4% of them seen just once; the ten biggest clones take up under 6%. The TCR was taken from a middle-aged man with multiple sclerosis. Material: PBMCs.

CDR3 sequence: CASSRVVGWEYNEQFF. In DNA, the CDR3 is TGTGCCAGCAGCCGGGTAGTGGGCTGGGAATACAATGAGCAGTTCTTC. This rearrangement joins TRBV7-9 to TRBJ2-1; D ambiguous. This CDR3 has 16 residues. The germline V gene encodes CDR1 SEHNR and CDR2 FQNEAQ (reference sequence). V lost 5 bases and J 4 bases, leaving 18 bases between the germline ends.